The clone carrying this T cell receptor beta chain was seen at least ten times. The antigen is undetermined. Template switching added a universal primer site, and cDNA bore unique molecular identifiers. TCRdb used MiXCR to reprocess the 5' RACE reads, holding one entry per CDR3 protein. The sample includes a few hundred thousand distinct CDR3 sequences, roughly a tenth seen only once; the top ten take about a tenth. This sample stems from a study of identical twins. Whole-study results and caveats: Cord blood beta clonotypes present at high abundance carried fewer insertions; no such pattern appeared in memory repertoires. Partial confounding of zero-insertion analyses by invariant MAIT and iNKT cells was possible. Twin pairs had excess sharing that was weaker in beta out-of-frame sequences.

CDR1 is MDHEN and CDR2 is SYDVKM in the germline V gene. V lost 11 bases to trimming and J lost 2 bases, with 17 bases between them. The CDR3 extends over 14 amino acids. The chain carries TRBV28 and TRBJ2-3; a weak D match, TRBD1 (5 bases). The source is a man aged 50 to 59 in good health. The sequencing sample was made of memory T cells sorted from blood. CDR3 residues: CAATRTSLTDTQYF. The CDR3 nucleotides are TGTGCCGCCACCCGGACAAGCCTCACAGATACGCAGTATTTT.